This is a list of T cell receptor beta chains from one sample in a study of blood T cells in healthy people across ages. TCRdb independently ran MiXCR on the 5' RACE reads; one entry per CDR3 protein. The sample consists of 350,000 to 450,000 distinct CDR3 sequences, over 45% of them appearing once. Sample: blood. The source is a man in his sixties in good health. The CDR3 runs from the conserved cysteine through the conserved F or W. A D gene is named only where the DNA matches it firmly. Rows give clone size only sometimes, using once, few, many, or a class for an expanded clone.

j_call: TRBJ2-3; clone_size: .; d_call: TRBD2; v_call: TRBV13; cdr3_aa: CTSSSLAGPTDTQYF; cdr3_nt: TGTACCAGCAGCTCACTAGCGGGCCCCACAGATACGCAGTATTTT
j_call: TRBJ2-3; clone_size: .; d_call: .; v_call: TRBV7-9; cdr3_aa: CASSLPRDTQYF; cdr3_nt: TGTGCCAGCAGCTTACCAAGGGATACGCAGTATTTT
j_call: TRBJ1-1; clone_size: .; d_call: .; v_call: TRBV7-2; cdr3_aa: CASSLEAGGIPEAFF; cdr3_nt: TGTGCCAGCAGCTTAGAGGCAGGAGGAATCCCTGAAGCTTTCTTT
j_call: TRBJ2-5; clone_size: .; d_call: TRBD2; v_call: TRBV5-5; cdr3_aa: CASSLPGGVETQYF; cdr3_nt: TGTGCCAGCAGCTTGCCGGGGGGGGTAGAGACCCAGTACTTC
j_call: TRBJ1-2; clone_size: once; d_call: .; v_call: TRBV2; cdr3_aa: CASSGGSSYGYTF; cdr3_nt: TGTGCCAGCAGTGGCGGCAGCAGCTATGGCTACACCTTC
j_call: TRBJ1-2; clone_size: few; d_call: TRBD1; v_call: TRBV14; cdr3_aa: CASSQAGQGTFLNYGYTF; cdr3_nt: TGTGCCAGCAGCCAAGCGGGACAGGGGACTTTCCTAAACTATGGCTACACCTTC
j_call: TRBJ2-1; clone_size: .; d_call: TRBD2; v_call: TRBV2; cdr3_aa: CASSLGLASNEQFF; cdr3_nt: TGTGCCAGCAGTCTCGGACTAGCATCGAATGAGCAGTTCTTC
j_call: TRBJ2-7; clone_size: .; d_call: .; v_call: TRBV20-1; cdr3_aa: CSATTDNSYEQYF; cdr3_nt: TGCAGTGCTACTACGGACAACTCCTACGAGCAGTACTTC
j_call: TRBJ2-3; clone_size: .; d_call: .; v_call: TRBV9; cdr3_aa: CASSVGVTDTQYF; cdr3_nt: TGTGCCAGCAGCGTAGGGGTCACAGATACGCAGTATTTT
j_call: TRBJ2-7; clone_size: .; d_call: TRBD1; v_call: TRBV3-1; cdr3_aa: CASSQDRVTGDGEQYF; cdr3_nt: TGTGCCAGCAGCCAAGATCGCGTGACAGGGGACGGCGAGCAGTACTTC
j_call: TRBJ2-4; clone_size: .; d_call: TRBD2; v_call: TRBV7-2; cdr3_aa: CASSQGGGLNNIQYF; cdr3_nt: TGTGCCAGCAGCCAGGGCGGGGGACTCAATAACATTCAGTACTTC
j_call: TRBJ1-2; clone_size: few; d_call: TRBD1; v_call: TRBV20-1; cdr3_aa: CSARDPSTGGSGYTF; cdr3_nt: TGCAGTGCTAGAGATCCCTCAACAGGGGGCAGTGGCTACACCTTC
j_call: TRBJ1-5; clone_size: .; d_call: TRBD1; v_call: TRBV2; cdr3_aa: CASSEETGGQQPQHF; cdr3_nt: TGTGCCAGCAGTGAAGAGACAGGGGGACAACAGCCCCAGCATTTT
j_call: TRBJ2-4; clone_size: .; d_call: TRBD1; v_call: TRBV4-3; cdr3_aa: CASSQGGTGGQNIQYF; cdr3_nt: TGCGCCAGCAGCCAAGGTGGGACAGGGGGTCAAAACATTCAGTACTTC
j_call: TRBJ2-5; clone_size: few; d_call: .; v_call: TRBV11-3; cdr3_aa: CASSLAGALGETQYF; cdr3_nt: TGTGCCAGCAGCTTAGCTGGGGCGTTGGGTGAGACCCAGTACTTC
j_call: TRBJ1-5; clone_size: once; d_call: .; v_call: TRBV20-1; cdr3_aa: CSARGAVDQPQHF; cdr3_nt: TGCAGTGCTAGAGGGGCAGTTGATCAGCCCCAGCATTTT
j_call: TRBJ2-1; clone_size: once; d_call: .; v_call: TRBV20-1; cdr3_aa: CSAREVGGDYNEQFF; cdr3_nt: TGCAGTGCTAGAGAGGTCGGCGGGGACTACAATGAGCAGTTCTTC
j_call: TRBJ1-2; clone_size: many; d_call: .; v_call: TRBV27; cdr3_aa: CASGQGISGYTF; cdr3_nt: TGTGCCAGCGGGCAGGGAATTAGTGGCTACACCTTC
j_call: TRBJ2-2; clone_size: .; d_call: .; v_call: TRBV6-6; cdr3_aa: CASRYAAGELFF; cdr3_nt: TGTGCCAGCAGGTACGCGGCCGGGGAGCTGTTTTTT
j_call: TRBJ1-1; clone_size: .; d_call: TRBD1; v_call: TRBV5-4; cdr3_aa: CASSPQTGTNTEAFF; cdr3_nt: TGTGCCAGCAGCCCACAGACAGGGACGAACACTGAAGCTTTCTTT
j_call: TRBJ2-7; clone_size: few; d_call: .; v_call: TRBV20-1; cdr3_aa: CSARDTGFSYEQYF; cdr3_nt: TGCAGTGCTAGAGACACAGGGTTCTCCTACGAGCAGTACTTC
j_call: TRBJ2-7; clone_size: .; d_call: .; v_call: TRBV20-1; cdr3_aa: CSVRTDYEQYF; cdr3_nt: TGCAGTGTCCGGACGGACTACGAGCAGTACTTC
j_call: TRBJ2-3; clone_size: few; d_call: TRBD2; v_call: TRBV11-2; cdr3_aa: CASSLQGLATDTQYF; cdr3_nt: TGTGCCAGCAGCTTACAGGGACTAGCGACAGATACGCAGTATTTT
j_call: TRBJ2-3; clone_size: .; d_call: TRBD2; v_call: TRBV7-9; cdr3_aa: CASSPRLAPTDTQYF; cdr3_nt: TGTGCCAGCAGCCCAAGACTAGCCCCCACAGATACGCAGTATTTT
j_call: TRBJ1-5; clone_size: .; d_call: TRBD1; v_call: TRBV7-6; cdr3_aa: CASSLDDRGNQPQHF; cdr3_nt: TGTGCCAGCAGCTTAGATGACAGGGGTAATCAGCCCCAGCATTTT
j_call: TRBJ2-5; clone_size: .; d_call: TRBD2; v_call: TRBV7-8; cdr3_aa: CASSLGRAGGNQETQYF; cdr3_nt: TGTGCCAGCAGCTTAGGGCGGGCGGGGGGAAACCAAGAGACCCAGTACTTC
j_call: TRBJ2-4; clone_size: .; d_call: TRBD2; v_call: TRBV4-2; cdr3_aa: CASSPAGGNIQYF; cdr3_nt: TGTGCCAGCAGCCCAGCGGGGGGAAACATTCAGTACTTC
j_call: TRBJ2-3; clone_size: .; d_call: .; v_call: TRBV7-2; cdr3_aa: CASSLFTDAQYF; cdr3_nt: TGTGCCAGCAGCTTGTTCACAGATGCGCAGTATTTT
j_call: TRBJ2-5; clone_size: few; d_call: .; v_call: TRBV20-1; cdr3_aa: CSASRPTRSPQETQYF; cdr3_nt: TGCAGTGCTAGCCGCCCGACCCGTAGCCCTCAAGAGACCCAGTACTTC
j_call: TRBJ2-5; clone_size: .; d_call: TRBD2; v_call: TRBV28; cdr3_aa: CASSPTSGRASQCNEQYF; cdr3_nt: TGTGCCAGCAGTCCGACTAGCGGGAGGGCCTCTCAATGCAATGAGCAGTACTTC
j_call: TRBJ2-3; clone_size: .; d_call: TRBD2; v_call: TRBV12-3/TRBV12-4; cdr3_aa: CASSWGGLAASTDTQYF; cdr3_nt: TGTGCCAGCAGTTGGGGTGGACTAGCGGCTAGCACAGATACGCAGTATTTT
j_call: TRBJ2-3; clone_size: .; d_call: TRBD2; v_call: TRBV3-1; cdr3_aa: CASSPPGGLSTDTQYF; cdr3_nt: TGTGCCAGCAGCCCCCCGGGGGGGCTCAGCACAGATACGCAGTATTTT
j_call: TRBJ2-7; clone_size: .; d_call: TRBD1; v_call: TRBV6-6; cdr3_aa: CATRQGGTVYEQYF; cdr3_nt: TGTGCCACCCGGCAAGGTGGGACAGTCTACGAGCAGTACTTC
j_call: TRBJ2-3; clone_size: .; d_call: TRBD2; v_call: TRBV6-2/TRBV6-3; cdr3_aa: CASSFGTSLSLTDTQYF; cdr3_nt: TGTGCCAGCAGTTTCGGGACTAGCCTTAGCCTGACAGATACGCAGTATTTT
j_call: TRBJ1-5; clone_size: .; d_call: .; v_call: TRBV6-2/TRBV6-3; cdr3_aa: CASSPYQGGNNQPQHF; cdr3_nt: TGTGCCAGCAGTCCCTACCAGGGTGGGAACAATCAGCCCCAGCATTTT
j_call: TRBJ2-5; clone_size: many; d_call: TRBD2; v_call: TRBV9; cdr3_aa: CASTGGLAGGETQYF; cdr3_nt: TGTGCCAGCACCGGGGGACTAGCGGGGGGGGAGACCCAGTACTTC
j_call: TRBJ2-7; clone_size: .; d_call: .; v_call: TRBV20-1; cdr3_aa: CSARRVSYTYEQYF; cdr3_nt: TGCAGTGCCCGGAGGGTCTCCTACACCTACGAGCAGTACTTC
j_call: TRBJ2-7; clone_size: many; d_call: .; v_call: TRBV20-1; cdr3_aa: CSAREGDKDYEQYF; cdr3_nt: TGCAGTGCTAGAGAAGGGGACAAAGACTACGAGCAGTACTTC
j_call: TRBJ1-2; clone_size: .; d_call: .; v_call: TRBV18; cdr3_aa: CASSPSASTNYGYTF; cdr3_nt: TGTGCCAGCTCACCGTCAGCTTCCACTAACTATGGCTACACCTTC
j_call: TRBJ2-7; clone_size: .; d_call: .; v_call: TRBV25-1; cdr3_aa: CASSVRTGLDSTKQYF; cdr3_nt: TGTGCCAGCAGTGTCCGCACAGGGCTAGACTCTACGAAGCAGTACTTC
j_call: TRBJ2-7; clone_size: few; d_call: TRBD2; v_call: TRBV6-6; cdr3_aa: CASSPPGTSGPYEQYF; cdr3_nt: TGTGCCAGCAGCCCCCCGGGGACTAGCGGTCCCTACGAGCAGTACTTC
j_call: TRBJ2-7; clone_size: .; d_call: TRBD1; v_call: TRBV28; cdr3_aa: CASTTRTGGLFEQYF; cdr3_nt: TGTGCCAGCACCACTCGGACAGGGGGACTATTTGAGCAGTACTTC
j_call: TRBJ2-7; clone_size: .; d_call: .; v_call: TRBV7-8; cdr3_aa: CASSLSRALHEQYF; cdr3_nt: TGTGCCAGCAGCTTAAGCAGGGCTCTTCACGAGCAGTACTTC
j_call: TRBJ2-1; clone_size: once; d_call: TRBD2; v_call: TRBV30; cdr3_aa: CAWTGGGNEQFF; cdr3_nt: TGTGCCTGGACGGGGGGAGGGAATGAGCAGTTCTTC
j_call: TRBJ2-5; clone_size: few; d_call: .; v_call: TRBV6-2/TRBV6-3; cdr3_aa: CASSYGGSIETQYF; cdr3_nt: TGTGCCAGCAGTTACGGGGGGTCGATCGAGACCCAGTACTTC
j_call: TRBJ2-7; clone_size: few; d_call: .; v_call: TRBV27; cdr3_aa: CASRGLERAYEQYF; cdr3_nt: TGTGCCAGCCGGGGACTTGAGCGGGCCTACGAGCAGTACTTC
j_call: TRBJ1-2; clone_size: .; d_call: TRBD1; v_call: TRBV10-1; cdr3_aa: CARGGTAEEGYTF; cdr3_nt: TGCGCCAGAGGGGGGACAGCCGAGGAGGGCTACACCTTC
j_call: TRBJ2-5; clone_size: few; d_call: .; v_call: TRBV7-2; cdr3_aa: CASSLGTGQGETQYF; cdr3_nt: TGTGCCAGCAGCTTAGGAACAGGTCAGGGAGAGACCCAGTACTTC
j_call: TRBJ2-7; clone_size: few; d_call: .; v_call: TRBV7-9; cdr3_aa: CASSPKVRVGNEQYF; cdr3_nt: TGTGCCAGCAGCCCAAAGGTTAGGGTTGGGAATGAGCAGTACTTC